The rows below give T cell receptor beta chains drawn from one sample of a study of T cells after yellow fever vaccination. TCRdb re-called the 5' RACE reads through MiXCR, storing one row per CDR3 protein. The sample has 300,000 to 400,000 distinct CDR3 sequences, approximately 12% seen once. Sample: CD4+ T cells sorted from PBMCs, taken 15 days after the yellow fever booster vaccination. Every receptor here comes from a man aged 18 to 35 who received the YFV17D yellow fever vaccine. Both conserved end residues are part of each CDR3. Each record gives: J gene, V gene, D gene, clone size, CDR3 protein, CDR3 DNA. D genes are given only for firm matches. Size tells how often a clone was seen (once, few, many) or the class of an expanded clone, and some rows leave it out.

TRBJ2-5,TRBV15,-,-,CATSRGAVGETQYF,TGTGCCACCAGCAGAGGGGCGGTTGGGGAGACCCAGTACTTC
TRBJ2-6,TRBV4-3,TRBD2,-,CASSQEGGIRVSGANVLTF,TGCGCCAGCAGCCAAGAGGGAGGGATAAGGGTGTCTGGGGCCAACGTCCTGACTTTC
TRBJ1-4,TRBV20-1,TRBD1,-,CSATGTGGEKLFF,TGCAGTGCAACCGGGACAGGCGGCGAAAAACTGTTTTTT
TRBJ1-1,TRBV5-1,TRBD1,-,CASSWGTDGAAFF,TGCGCCAGCAGCTGGGGGACAGACGGGGCAGCTTTCTTT
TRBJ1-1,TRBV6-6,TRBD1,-,CASESQGEGTEAFF,TGTGCCAGCGAGAGCCAGGGGGAGGGAACTGAAGCTTTCTTT
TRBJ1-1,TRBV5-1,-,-,CASSFHWNTEAFF,TGCGCCAGCAGCTTCCACTGGAACACTGAAGCTTTCTTT
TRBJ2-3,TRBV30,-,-,CAWEAGDTQYF,TGTGCCTGGGAAGCCGGGGATACGCAGTATTTT
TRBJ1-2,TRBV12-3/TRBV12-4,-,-,CASRPGPRTSNYGYTF,TGTGCCAGCAGACCCGGGCCCAGGACTTCTAACTATGGCTACACCTTC
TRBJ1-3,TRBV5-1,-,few,CASSPGTIYSGNTIYF,TGCGCCAGCAGCCCCGGGACCATATACTCTGGAAACACCATATATTTT
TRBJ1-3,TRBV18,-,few,CASSPARGHVNTIYF,TGTGCCAGCTCACCAGCCCGGGGGCATGTAAACACCATATATTTT
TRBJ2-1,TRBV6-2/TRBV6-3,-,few,CASSYESGLEQFF,TGTGCCAGCAGTTACGAAAGTGGGCTGGAGCAGTTCTTC
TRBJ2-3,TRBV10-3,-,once,CAISAAPTDTQYF,TGTGCCATCAGTGCGGCTCCCACAGATACGCAGTATTTT
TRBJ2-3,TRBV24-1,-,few,CATSDFPTGTGTQYF,TGTGCCACCAGTGATTTCCCCACGGGGACTGGGACGCAGTATTTT
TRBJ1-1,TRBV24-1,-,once,CATSDATGNAFF,TGTGCCACCAGTGACGCTACAGGGAACGCTTTCTTT
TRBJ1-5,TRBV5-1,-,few,CASSLQPMSNQPQHF,TGCGCCAGCAGCTTGCAACCTATGAGCAATCAGCCCCAGCATTTT
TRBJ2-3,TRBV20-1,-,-,CSALGPRGTDTQYF,TGCAGTGCCTTGGGGCCACGGGGGACAGATACGCAGTATTTT
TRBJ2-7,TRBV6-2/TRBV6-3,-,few,CASSSAVTYEQYF,TGTGCCAGCAGTTCGGCAGTCACCTACGAGCAGTACTTC
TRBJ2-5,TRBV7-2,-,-,CASSSGGVQETQYF,TGTGCCAGCAGCAGCGGTGGGGTTCAAGAGACCCAGTACTTC
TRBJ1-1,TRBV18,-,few,CASSPLKDSSTEAFF,TGTGCCAGCTCACCACTTAAGGACTCGAGCACTGAAGCTTTCTTT
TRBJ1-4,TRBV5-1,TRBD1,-,CASSLPGGGNEKLFF,TGCGCCAGCAGCTTGCCAGGGGGAGGTAATGAAAAACTGTTTTTT
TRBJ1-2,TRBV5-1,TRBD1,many,CASSSGQVDGYTF,TGCGCCAGCAGCTCTGGACAGGTGGATGGCTACACCTTC
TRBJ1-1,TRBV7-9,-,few,CASTLSGTTNTEAFF,TGTGCCAGCACCCTTAGCGGGACAACGAACACTGAAGCTTTCTTT
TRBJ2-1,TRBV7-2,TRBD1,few,CASSFKGAGAGEQFF,TGTGCCAGCAGCTTCAAGGGGGCAGGGGCCGGTGAGCAGTTCTTC
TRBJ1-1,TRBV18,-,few,CASSPSQGGNTEAFF,TGTGCCAGCTCACCAAGTCAGGGAGGGAACACTGAAGCTTTCTTT
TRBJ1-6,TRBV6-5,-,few,CASSYSGTGPSPLHF,TGTGCCAGCAGTTACTCGGGAACAGGGCCTTCACCCCTCCACTTT
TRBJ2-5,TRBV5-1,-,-,CASSLAAGRQETQYF,TGCGCCAGCAGCTTGGCCGCGGGACGGCAAGAGACCCAGTACTTC
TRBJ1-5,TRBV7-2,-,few,CASTVDRGPQHF,TGTGCCAGCACCGTAGACCGGGGGCCCCAGCATTTT
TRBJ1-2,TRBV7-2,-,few,CASSLIAGYGYTF,TGTGCCAGCAGCTTGATCGCGGGCTATGGCTACACCTTC
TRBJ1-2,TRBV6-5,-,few,CASSTPLAYGYTF,TGTGCCAGCAGTACTCCCCTGGCGTATGGCTACACCTTC
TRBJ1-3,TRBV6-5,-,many,CASSLRGTPGNTIYF,TGTGCCAGCAGTCTACGGGGGACACCTGGAAACACCATATATTTT
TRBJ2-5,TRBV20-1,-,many,CSASRQQETQYF,TGCAGTGCTAGTCGACAGCAAGAGACCCAGTACTTC
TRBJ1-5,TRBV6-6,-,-,CASSYRPGGRFSNQPQHF,TGTGCCAGCAGTTATCGGCCAGGAGGGCGATTTAGCAATCAGCCCCAGCATTTT
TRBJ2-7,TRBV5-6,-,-,CATSGQSTYEQYF,TGTGCCACCAGCGGGCAGTCGACCTACGAGCAGTACTTC
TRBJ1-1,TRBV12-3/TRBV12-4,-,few,CASSWGTRRGTEAFF,TGTGCCAGCAGTTGGGGGACTCGTCGGGGCACTGAAGCTTTCTTT
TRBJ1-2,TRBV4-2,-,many,CASSQEAGYTF,TGTGCCAGCAGCCAAGAAGCAGGCTACACCTTC
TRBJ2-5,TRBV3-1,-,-,CASSPRDKSKETQYF,TGTGCCAGCAGCCCTCGGGACAAGTCAAAAGAGACCCAGTACTTC
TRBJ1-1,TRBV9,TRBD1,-,CASSRSPRDSEAFF,TGTGCCAGCAGCCGATCCCCTAGGGACAGTGAAGCTTTCTTT
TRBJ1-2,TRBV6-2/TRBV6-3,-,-,CASTPRGGGYTF,TGTGCCAGCACCCCCCGAGGGGGTGGCTACACCTTC
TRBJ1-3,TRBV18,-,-,CASSARDATLGNTIYF,TGTGCCAGCTCAGCCCGGGACGCGACATTGGGAAACACCATATATTTT
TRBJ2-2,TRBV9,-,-,CASSVVPGELFF,TGTGCCAGCAGCGTAGTCCCCGGGGAGCTGTTTTTT
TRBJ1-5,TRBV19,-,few,CASSIDRGAGFQPQHF,TGTGCCAGTAGTATAGATCGTGGGGCGGGATTTCAGCCCCAGCATTTT
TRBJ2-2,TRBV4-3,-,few,CASSHSANTGELFF,TGCGCCAGCAGCCACAGCGCGAACACCGGGGAGCTGTTTTTT
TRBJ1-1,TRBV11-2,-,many,CASSWGTEAFF,TGTGCCAGCAGCTGGGGGACTGAAGCTTTCTTT
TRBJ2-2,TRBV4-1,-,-,CASSQQTKSAGELFF,TGCGCCAGCAGCCAGCAGACTAAATCCGCCGGGGAGCTGTTTTTT
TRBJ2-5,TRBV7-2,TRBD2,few,CASSHSRRGGHLTQYF,TGTGCCAGCAGCCACTCGCGCCGGGGGGGCCATTTGACCCAGTACTTC
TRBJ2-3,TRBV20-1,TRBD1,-,CSALDRGRTDTQYF,TGCAGTGCCCTTGACAGGGGGCGAACAGATACGCAGTATTTT
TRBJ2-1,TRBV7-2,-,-,CASSLVGYSSYNEQFF,TGTGCCAGCAGCTTAGTCGGTTATAGCTCCTACAATGAGCAGTTCTTC
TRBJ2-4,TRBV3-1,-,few,CASSQNTKNIQYF,TGTGCCAGCAGCCAAAATACCAAAAACATTCAGTACTTC
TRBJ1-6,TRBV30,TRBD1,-,CAWSVVRGHVSPLHF,TGTGCCTGGAGTGTTGTCAGGGGGCACGTCTCACCCCTCCACTTT
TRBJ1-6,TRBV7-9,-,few,CASSSRTNSPLHF,TGTGCCAGCAGCTCTAGGACTAATTCACCCCTCCACTTT